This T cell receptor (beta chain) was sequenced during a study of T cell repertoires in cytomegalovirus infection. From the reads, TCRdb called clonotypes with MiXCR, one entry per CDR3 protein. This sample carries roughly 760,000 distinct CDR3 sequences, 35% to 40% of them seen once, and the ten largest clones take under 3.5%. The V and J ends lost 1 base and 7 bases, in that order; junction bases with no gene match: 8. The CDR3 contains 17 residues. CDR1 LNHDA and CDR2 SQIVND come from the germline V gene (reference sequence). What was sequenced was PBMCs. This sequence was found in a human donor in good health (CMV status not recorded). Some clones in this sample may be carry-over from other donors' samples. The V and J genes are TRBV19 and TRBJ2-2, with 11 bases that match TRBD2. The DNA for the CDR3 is TGTGCCAGTAGTATAGGGCGACTAGCGGGATCCTACGGGGAGCTGTTTTTT. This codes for CASSIGRLAGSYGELFF.